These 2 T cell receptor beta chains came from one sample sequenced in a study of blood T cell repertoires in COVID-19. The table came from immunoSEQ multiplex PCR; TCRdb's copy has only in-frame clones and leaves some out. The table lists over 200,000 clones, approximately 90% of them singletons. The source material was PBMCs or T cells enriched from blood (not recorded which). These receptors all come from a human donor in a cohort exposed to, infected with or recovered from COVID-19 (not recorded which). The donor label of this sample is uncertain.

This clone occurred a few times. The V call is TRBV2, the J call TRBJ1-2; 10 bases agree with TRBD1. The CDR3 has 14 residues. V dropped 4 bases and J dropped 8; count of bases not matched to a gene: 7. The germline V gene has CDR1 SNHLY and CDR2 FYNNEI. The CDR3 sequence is CASSGGTGEKGYTF. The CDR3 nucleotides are TGTGCCAGCAGTGGGGGGACAGGGGAGAAGGGCTACACCTTC. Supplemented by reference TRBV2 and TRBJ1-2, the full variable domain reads EPEVTQTPSHQVTQMGQEVILRCVPISNHLYFYWYRQILGQKVEFLVSFYNNEISEKSEIFDDQFSVERPDGSNFTLKIRSTKLEDSAMYFCASSGGTGEKGYTFGSGTRLTVV.

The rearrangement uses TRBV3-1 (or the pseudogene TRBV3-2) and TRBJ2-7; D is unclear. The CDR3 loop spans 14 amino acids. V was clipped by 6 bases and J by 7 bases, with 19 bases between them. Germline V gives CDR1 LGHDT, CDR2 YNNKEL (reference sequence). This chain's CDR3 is CASSRLSTSSEQYF. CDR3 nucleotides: TGTGCCAGCAGTCGACTTTCCACTTCTAGTGAGCAGTACTTC.